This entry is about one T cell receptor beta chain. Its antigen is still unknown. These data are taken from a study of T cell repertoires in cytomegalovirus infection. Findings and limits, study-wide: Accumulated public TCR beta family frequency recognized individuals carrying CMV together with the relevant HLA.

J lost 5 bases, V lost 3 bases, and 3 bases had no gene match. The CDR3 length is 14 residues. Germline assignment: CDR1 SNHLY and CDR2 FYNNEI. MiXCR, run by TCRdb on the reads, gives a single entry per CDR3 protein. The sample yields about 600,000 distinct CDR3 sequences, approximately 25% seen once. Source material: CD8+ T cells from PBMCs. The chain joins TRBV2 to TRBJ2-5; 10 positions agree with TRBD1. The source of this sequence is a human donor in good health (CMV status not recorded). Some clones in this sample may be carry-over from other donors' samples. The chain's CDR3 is CASSDWDRGETQYF. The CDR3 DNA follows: TGTGCCAGCAGTGATTGGGACAGGGGTGAGACCCAGTACTTC.